This paragraph covers one T cell receptor beta chain sequence. Its antigen is undetermined. The sample comes from a study of cytomegalovirus exposure and HLA in healthy donors. Study summary: Samples from HLA-typed donors yielded about 85 million unique TCRs in an early data release.

Findings and caveats of the study: When presence/absence was analysed, sequencing depth was taken to be roughly uniform across donors.

Vbeta (60) and Jbeta (13) primers were used in the PCR. Study processing details: There were 80 million or so unique TCR beta chains by a later count, and approximately 11 million of them were shared. Only in-frame clones appear in the TCRdb table, and some are missing; sequencing was by immunoSEQ multiplex PCR. That table furnishes V, J and clone size, whereas the DNA furnished D and trimming. The sample has roughly 67,000 clones, roughly 80% seen once. The sample comprised PBMCs. The clonotype was recovered from a woman between 25 and 40 years old in good health and CMV-seronegative.

CDR3 amino acids: CASSYSWGPGTEAFF. Written as DNA, the CDR3 is TGTGCCAGCAGTTACTCGTGGGGGCCGGGGACTGAAGCTTTCTTT. The V call is TRBV6-5, the J call TRBJ1-1, with D maybe TRBD1 (6 bases). In germline, CDR1 is MNHEY, CDR2 SVGAGI. The CDR3 has 15 amino acids. Trimming shortened V by 0 bases and J by 5 bases, and 13 bases separated the two germline ends.